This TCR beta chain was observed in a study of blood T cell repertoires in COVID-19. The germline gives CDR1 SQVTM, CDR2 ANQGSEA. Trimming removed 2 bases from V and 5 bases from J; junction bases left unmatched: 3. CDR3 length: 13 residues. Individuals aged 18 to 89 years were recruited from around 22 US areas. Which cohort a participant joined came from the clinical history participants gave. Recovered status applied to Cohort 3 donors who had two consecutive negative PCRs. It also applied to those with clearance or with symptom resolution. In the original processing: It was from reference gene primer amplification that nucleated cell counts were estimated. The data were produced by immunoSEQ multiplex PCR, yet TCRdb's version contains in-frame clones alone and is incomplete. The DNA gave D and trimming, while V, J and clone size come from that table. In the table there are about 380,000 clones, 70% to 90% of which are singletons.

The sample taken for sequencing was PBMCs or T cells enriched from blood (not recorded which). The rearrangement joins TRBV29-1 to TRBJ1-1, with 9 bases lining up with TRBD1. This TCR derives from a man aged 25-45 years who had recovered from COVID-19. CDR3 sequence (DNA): TGCAGCGTTGAACTCGACAGGGGGACTGAAGCTTTCTTT. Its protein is CSVELDRGTEAFF.